Described below is a single T cell receptor beta chain sequence and its context. The antigen is undetermined. Mismatch with germline at one junction end may stem from a read error. The data derive from a study of shared clonotypes between healthy human individuals. Whole-study context: The study enrolled a couple of women and three men aged 18 to 49.

Study-level findings and limits: Depth of sequencing was expected to influence donor clonotype sharing.

Genomic DNA (from each subset) was split evenly across several immunoSEQ plates. Measured with immunoSEQ multiplex PCR; TCRdb has only the in-frame clones, and not every one. The sample holds around 700,000 clones, about 78% seen once. The clonotype originates from a woman aged 30 to 39 in good health. The sequencing input was memory CD4+ T cells sorted from blood. Regarding subset: CD45RA-negative fraction.

DNA for the CDR3: TGCGCCAGCAGTTTGGTGCCCGGGGGCCTCACTGAAGCTTTCTTT. Residues: CASSLVPGGLTEAFF. The chain recombines TRBV5-1 with TRBJ1-1; D is perhaps TRBD1 (6 bases). Germline V CDR1 and CDR2: SGHRS, YFSETQ. The CDR3 sequence is 15 residues long.